A single T cell receptor beta chain is shown here with its context. As yet, its antigen is unknown. This sample was included in a study of cytomegalovirus exposure and HLA in healthy donors. Study-wide results and caveats: A later analysis associated 15,000 or so TCR beta sequences with HLA alleles at a 0.05 false discovery rate. Prior analysis indicated that the majority of TCR beta V segments exhibited productivity approximately 90% or approximately 30% of the time.

In the PCR, 60 Vbeta and 13 Jbeta primers were used. Authors' analysis steps: About 10 million shared chains were among around 78 million unique TCR beta chains counted in a later analysis. Method: immunoSEQ multiplex PCR; TCRdb's copy keeps in-frame clones and lacks some. V, J and clone size reflect that table, while D and trimming were determined from the DNA. The table has around 130,000 clones, approximately 77% seen once. Sample: PBMCs. The TCR comes from a woman aged 55-69 years in good health and CMV-seronegative.

The CDR3 loop is CASSFELLGEQFF. The CDR3 coding sequence is TGTGCCAGCAGCTTTGAACTACTAGGTGAGCAGTTCTTC. V gene TRBV11-2 combines with J gene TRBJ2-1, with D perhaps matching TRBD2 (5 bases). The CDR3 has 13 amino acids. Germline CDR1 is SGHAT and CDR2 is FQNNGV. V was pared by 3 bases and J by 9 bases, with 12 bases between.